A selection of T cell receptor beta chains follows, all from one sample in a study of blood T cell repertoires in COVID-19. The data were produced by immunoSEQ multiplex PCR, yet TCRdb's version contains in-frame clones alone and is incomplete. The sample has roughly 100,000 clones; around four fifths are singletons. Sequences were obtained from peripheral blood. All receptors come from a woman in her 70s with acute or convalescent COVID-19. Both conserved end residues are part of each CDR3. D genes are given only for firm matches. Expanded clones are given a class, and other clones once, few, many or no size at all.

j_gene | abundance | d_gene | v_gene | CDR3aa | CDR3nt
TRBJ1-3 | NA | NA | TRBV4-2 | CASSQDSRNTIYF | TGTGCCAGCAGCCAAGATTCGCGGAACACCATATATTTT
TRBJ1-4 | NA | TRBD1 | TRBV29-1 | CSAGQGMTNEKLFF | TGCAGCGCAGGACAGGGGATGACTAATGAAAAACTGTTTTTT
TRBJ2-5 | NA | TRBD1 | TRBV2 | CASRKGTVEETQYF | TGTGCCAGCAGGAAAGGGACAGTCGAAGAGACCCAGTACTTC
TRBJ2-3 | few | NA | TRBV19 | CATEQGTTDTQYF | TGTGCCACCGAACAGGGAACCACAGATACGCAGTATTTT
TRBJ1-2 | many | NA | TRBV29-1 | CSVEGGSMGYTF | TGCAGCGTGGAGGGTGGGTCTATGGGCTACACCTTC
TRBJ1-4 | once | NA | TRBV12-3/TRBV12-4 | CASTSRDREKLFF | TGTGCCAGCACCTCCCGAGACAGGGAAAAACTGTTTTTT
TRBJ1-1 | NA | NA | TRBV5-1 | CASSPRGGNTEAFF | TGCGCCAGCAGCCCACGGGGTGGAAACACTGAAGCTTTCTTT
TRBJ1-2 | NA | NA | TRBV7-2 | CASSPRGSNYGYTF | TGTGCCAGCAGCCCCAGGGGATCGAACTATGGCTACACCTTC
TRBJ1-2 | NA | NA | TRBV30 | CAWGGTTNYGYTF | TGTGCCTGGGGTGGGACTACCAACTATGGCTACACCTTC
TRBJ1-1 | NA | NA | TRBV3-1/TRBV3-2 | CASSQASLTEAFF | TGTGCCAGCAGCCAAGCCTCCCTCACTGAAGCTTTCTTT
TRBJ2-1 | once | NA | TRBV19 | CATRETGLEAPYNEQFF | TGTGCCACCAGGGAAACGGGCCTCGAGGCACCCTACAATGAGCAGTTCTTC
TRBJ2-3 | NA | NA | TRBV21-1 | CASSKLPAGGEDTQYF | TGTGCCAGCAGCAAACTTCCAGCGGGGGGAGAAGATACGCAGTATTTT
TRBJ1-4 | NA | TRBD1 | TRBV2 | CASSSDRGRGNEKLFF | TGTGCCAGCAGTTCTGACAGGGGAAGGGGTAATGAAAAACTGTTTTTT
TRBJ2-7 | NA | TRBD1 | TRBV5-4 | CASSYRGSYEQYF | TGTGCCAGCAGCTACAGGGGATCCTACGAGCAGTACTTC
TRBJ1-5 | NA | TRBD1 | TRBV18 | CASSPPGGLYQPQHF | TGTGCCAGCTCACCCCCAGGGGGATTGTATCAGCCCCAGCATTTT
TRBJ2-2 | NA | TRBD1 | TRBV2 | CASTPGQLNTGELFF | TGTGCCAGCACTCCGGGACAGCTCAACACCGGGGAGCTGTTTTTT
TRBJ2-1 | NA | TRBD2 | TRBV2 | CASSTGGATGGNEQFF | TGTGCCAGCAGTACCGGCGGGGCCACGGGGGGCAATGAGCAGTTCTTC
TRBJ1-4 | NA | TRBD1 | TRBV5-1 | CASSLGGQEKLFF | TGCGCCAGCAGCTTGGGGGGACAGGAAAAACTGTTTTTT
TRBJ1-1 | NA | NA | TRBV19 | CASSIGRQGVGTEAFF | TGTGCCAGTAGTATCGGTCGGCAGGGTGTAGGGACTGAAGCTTTCTTT